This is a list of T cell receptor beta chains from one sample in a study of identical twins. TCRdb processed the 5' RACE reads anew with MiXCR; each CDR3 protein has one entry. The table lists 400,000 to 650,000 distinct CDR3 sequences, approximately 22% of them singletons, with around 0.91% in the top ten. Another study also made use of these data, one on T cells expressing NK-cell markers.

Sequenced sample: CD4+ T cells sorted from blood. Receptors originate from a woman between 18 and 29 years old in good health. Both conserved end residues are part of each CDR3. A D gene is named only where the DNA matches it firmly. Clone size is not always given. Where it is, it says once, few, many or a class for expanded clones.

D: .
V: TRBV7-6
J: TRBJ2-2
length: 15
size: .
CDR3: CASRAGLTDTGELFF
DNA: TGTGCCAGCAGAGCAGGACTGACCGACACCGGGGAGCTGTTTTTT

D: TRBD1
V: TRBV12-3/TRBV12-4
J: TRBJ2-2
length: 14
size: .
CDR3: CASRWDSYTGELFF
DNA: TGTGCCAGCAGATGGGACAGTTACACCGGGGAGCTGTTTTTT

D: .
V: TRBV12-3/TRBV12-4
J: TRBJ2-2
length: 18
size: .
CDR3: CASRLPPYRGRNTGELFF
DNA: TGTGCCAGCAGGCTACCTCCTTATCGGGGGCGTAACACCGGGGAGCTGTTTTTT

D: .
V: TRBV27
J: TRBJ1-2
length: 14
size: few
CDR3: CASSLSYRVYGYTF
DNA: TGTGCCAGCAGTTTATCGTACAGGGTATATGGCTACACCTTC

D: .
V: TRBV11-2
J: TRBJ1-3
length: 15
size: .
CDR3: CASSFRHHSGNTIYF
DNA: TGTGCCAGCAGCTTTCGGCACCACTCTGGAAACACCATATATTTT

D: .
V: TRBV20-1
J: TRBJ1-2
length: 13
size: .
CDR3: CSARATPTGSYTF
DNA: TGCAGTGCTAGAGCAACCCCGACGGGCAGCTACACCTTC

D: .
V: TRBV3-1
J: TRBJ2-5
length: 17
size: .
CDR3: CASSQDKGKTDQETQYF
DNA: TGTGCCAGCAGCCAAGATAAAGGGAAGACGGACCAAGAGACCCAGTACTTC

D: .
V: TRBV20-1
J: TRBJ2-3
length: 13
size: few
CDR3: CSASKTGTDTQYF
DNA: TGCAGTGCTAGCAAGACAGGCACAGATACGCAGTATTTT

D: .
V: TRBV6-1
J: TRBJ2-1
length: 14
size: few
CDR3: CASTGADPANEQFF
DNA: TGTGCCAGCACCGGCGCAGATCCGGCCAATGAGCAGTTCTTC

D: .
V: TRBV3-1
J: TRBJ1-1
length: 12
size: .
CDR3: CASSPTEAEAFF
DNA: TGTGCCAGCAGCCCAACAGAGGCCGAAGCTTTCTTT

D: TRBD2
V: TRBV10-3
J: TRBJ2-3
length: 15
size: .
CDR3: CAISVTSGSGDTQYF
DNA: TGTGCCATCAGTGTGACTAGCGGGAGTGGAGATACGCAGTATTTT

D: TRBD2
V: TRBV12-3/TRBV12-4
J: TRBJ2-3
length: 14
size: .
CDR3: CASILGGAGDTQYF
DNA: TGTGCCAGCATTCTCGGGGGGGCAGGAGATACGCAGTATTTT

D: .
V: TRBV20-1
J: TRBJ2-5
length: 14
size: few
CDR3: CSARSALREETQYF
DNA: TGCAGTGCTAGGTCAGCGCTGCGGGAAGAGACCCAGTACTTC

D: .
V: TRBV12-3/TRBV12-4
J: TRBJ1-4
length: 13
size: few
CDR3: CASKGQGRGKLFF
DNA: TGTGCCAGCAAGGGGCAGGGGAGGGGAAAACTGTTTTTT

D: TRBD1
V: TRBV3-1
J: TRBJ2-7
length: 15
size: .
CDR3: CASSQGQGAAYEQYF
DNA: TGTGCCAGCAGCCAGGGACAGGGGGCGGCCTACGAGCAGTACTTC

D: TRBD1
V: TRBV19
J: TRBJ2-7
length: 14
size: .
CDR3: CASSKGQGAYEQYF
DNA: TGTGCCAGTAGTAAAGGACAGGGCGCCTACGAGCAGTACTTC

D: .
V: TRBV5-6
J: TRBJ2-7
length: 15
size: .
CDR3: CASSLGGTQGFEQYF
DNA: TGTGCCAGCAGCTTGGGTGGGACCCAGGGGTTCGAGCAGTACTTC

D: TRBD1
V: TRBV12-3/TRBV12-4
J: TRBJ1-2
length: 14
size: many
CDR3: CASRGQGANYGYTF
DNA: TGTGCCAGCAGGGGACAGGGAGCTAACTATGGCTACACCTTC

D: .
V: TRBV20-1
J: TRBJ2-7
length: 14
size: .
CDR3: CSARDPQSSYEQYF
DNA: TGCAGTGCTAGAGATCCACAGAGCTCCTACGAGCAGTACTTC

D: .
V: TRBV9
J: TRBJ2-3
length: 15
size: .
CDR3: CASSVVPRATDTQYF
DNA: TGTGCCAGCAGCGTAGTTCCGAGGGCGACAGATACGCAGTATTTT

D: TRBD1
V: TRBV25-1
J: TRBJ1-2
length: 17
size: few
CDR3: CASSEVPGQGPNYGYTF
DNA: TGTGCCAGCAGTGAAGTCCCGGGACAGGGACCTAACTATGGCTACACCTTC

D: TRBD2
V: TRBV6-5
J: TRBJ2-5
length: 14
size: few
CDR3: CASSYSGREETQYF
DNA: TGTGCCAGCAGTTATAGCGGGAGGGAAGAGACCCAGTACTTC

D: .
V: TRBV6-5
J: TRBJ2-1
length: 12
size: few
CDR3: CASSSHINEQFF
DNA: TGTGCCAGCAGTTCACATATCAATGAGCAGTTCTTC

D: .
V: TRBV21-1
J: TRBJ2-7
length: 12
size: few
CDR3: CASSENRGRRYF
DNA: TGTGCCAGCAGCGAAAACAGGGGGCGACGGTACTTC

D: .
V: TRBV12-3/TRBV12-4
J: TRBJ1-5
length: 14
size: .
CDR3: CASSLAQGNQPQHF
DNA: TGTGCCAGCAGTTTGGCTCAGGGCAATCAGCCCCAGCATTTT

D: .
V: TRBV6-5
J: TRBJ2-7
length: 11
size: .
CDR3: CASTDTYEQYF
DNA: TGTGCCAGCACCGACACGTACGAGCAGTACTTC

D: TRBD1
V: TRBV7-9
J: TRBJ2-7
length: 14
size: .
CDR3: CASSVTGGSYEQYF
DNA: TGTGCCAGCAGCGTGACAGGGGGCTCCTACGAGCAGTACTTC

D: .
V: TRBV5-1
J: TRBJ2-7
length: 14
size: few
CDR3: CASSRAQTLDEQYF
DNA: TGCGCCAGCAGTCGAGCTCAGACCCTCGACGAGCAGTACTTC

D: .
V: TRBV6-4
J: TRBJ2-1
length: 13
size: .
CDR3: CASSQGVNNEQFF
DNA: TGTGCCAGCAGTCAGGGAGTTAACAATGAGCAGTTCTTC

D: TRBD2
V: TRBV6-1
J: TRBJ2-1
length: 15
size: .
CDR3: CASRKAGGNYNEQFF
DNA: TGTGCCAGCAGAAAAGCGGGGGGGAACTACAATGAGCAGTTCTTC

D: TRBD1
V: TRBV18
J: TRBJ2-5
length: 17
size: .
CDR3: CASSRTLETGVRETQYF
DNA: TGTGCCAGCTCAAGAACTCTTGAGACAGGGGTTCGGGAGACCCAGTACTTC

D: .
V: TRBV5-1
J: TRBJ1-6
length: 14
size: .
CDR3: CASSLTATNSPLHF
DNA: TGCGCCAGCAGCCTGACAGCAACTAATTCACCCCTCCACTTT

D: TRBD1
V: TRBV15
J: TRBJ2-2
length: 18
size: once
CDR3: CATSLNSQGARRTGELFF
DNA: TGTGCCACCAGTTTAAACTCCCAGGGGGCGCGTCGAACCGGGGAGCTGTTTTTT

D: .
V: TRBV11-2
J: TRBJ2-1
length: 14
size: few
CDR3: CASSSLKGHNEQFF
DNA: TGTGCCAGCAGCTCACTGAAGGGTCACAATGAGCAGTTCTTC

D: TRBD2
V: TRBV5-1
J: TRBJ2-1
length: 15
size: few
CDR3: CASSQTSGRAYEQFF
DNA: TGCGCCAGCAGCCAGACTAGCGGGAGGGCCTATGAGCAGTTCTTC

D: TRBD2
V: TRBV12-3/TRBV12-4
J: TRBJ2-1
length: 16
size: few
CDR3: CASSFNSGRSYNEQFF
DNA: TGTGCCAGCAGTTTTAATAGCGGGAGATCCTACAATGAGCAGTTCTTC

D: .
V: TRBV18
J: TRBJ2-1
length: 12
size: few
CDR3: CASSPLSYEQFF
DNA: TGTGCCAGCTCACCACTGAGTTATGAGCAGTTCTTC

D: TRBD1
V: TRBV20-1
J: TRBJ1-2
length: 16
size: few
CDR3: CSARGMGQGANYGYTF
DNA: TGCAGTGCTAGAGGAATGGGACAGGGGGCTAACTATGGCTACACCTTC

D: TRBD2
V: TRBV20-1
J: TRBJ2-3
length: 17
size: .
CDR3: CSARGPRSARGGDTQYF
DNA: TGCAGTGCTAGAGGGCCCAGATCCGCGCGGGGGGGAGATACGCAGTATTTT

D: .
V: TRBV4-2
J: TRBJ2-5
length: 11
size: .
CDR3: CASTRSETQYF
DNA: TGTGCCAGCACCCGTTCGGAGACCCAGTACTTC

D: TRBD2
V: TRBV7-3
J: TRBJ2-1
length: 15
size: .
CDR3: CASSPQSRGGNEQFF
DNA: TGTGCCAGCAGCCCTCAGAGTAGGGGAGGGAATGAGCAGTTCTTC

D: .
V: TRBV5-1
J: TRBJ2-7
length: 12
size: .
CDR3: CATSTVGSEQYF
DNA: TGCGCCACTTCAACGGTGGGTTCCGAGCAGTACTTC

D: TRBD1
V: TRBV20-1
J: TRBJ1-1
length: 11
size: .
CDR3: CSEDRVPEAFF
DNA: TGCAGCGAGGACAGGGTCCCTGAAGCTTTCTTT

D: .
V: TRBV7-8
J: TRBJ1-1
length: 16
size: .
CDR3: CASSRSGSTAGVSAFF
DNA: TGTGCCAGCAGCCGTTCGGGGTCGACGGCCGGCGTGTCAGCTTTCTTT

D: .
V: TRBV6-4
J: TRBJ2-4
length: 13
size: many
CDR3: CASSDSDGNIQYF
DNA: TGTGCCAGCAGTGACTCCGACGGAAACATTCAGTACTTC

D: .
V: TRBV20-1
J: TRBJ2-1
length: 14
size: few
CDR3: CSAPGTGNTNEQFF
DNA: TGCAGTGCTCCCGGTACAGGGAACACCAATGAGCAGTTCTTC

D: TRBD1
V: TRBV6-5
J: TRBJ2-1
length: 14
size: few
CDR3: CASSFSTGVDEQFF
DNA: TGTGCCAGCAGTTTTTCGACAGGGGTGGATGAGCAGTTCTTC

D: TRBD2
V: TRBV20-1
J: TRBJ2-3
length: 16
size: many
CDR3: CSATRLAGVLADTQYF
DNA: TGCAGTGCAACCCGTCTAGCGGGCGTACTCGCAGATACGCAGTATTTT

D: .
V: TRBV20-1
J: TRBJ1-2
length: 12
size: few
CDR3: CSARGGGYGYTF
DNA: TGCAGTGCTAGAGGCGGGGGGTATGGCTACACCTTC

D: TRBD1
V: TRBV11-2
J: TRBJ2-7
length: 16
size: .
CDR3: CASSLSTGGILYEQYF
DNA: TGTGCCAGCAGCTTATCGACAGGGGGGATCCTCTACGAGCAGTACTTC

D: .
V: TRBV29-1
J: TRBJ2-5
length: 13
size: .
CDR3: CSVDEGTRETQYF
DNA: TGCAGCGTTGATGAGGGGACCCGGGAGACCCAGTACTTC

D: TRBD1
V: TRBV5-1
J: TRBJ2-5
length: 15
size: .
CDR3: CASSFRQGMPETQYF
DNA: TGCGCCAGCAGCTTTAGACAGGGGATGCCGGAGACCCAGTACTTC

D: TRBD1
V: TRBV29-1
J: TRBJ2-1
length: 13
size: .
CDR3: CSVEGQGAYEQFF
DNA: TGCAGCGTTGAGGGACAGGGAGCCTATGAGCAGTTCTTC

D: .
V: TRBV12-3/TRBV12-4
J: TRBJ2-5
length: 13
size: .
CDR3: CASSFRGSETQYF
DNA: TGTGCCAGCAGTTTTCGGGGATCCGAGACCCAGTACTTC

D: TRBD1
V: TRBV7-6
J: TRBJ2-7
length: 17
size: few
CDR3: CASSLAGPGTAPVEQYF
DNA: TGTGCCAGCAGCTTAGCCGGGCCCGGGACAGCACCTGTAGAGCAGTACTTC